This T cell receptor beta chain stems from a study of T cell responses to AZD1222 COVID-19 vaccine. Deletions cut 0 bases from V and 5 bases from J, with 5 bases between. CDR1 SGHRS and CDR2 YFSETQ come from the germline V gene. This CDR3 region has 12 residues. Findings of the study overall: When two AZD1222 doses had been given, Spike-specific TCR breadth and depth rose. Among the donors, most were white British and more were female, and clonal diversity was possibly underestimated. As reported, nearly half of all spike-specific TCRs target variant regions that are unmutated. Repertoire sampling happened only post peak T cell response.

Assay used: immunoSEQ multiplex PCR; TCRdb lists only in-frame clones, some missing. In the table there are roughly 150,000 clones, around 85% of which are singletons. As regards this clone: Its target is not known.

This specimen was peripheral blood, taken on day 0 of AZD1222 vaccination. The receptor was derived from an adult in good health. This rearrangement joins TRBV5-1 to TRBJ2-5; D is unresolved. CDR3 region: CASSLGRETQYF. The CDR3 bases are TGCGCCAGCAGCTTGGGCAGGGAGACCCAGTACTTC.